The T cell receptor (beta chain) under discussion was sequenced for a study of shared clonotypes between healthy human individuals. General observations from the study: The study found lower generation probabilities in non-shared clonotypes than in those shared by all four donors.

Clones were read by immunoSEQ multiplex PCR, and TCRdb kept only the in-frame ones, dropping some. The sample includes about 2.5 million clones, about 90% of them seen just once. Germline CDR1 is SEHNR and CDR2 is FQNEAQ (reference sequence). The CDR3 consists of 11 residues. Comment on this clone: The antigen is undetermined.

The receptor was derived from a man between 18 and 35 years old in good health. Some clones in this sample may be carry-over from other donors' samples. The sample was naive CD4+ T cells from PBMCs. The subset denotes: CD45RA+ positively selected. V gene TRBV7-9 combines with J gene TRBJ1-4; D possibly corresponds to TRBD1 (5 bases). The CDR3, as DNA: TGTGCTACTCAGGGTGGTGAAAAACTGTTTTTT. This encodes CATQGGEKLFF. Based on the CDR3 plus reference TRBV7-9 and TRBJ1-4, the full variable domain is DTGVSQNPRHKITKRGQNVTFRCDPISEHNRLYWYRQTLGQGPEFLTYFQNEAQLEKSRLLSDRFSAERPKGSFSTLEIQRTEQGDSAMYLCATQGGEKLFFGSGTQLSVL.